The 26 T cell receptor beta chains in this list originate from one sample, sequenced in a study of T cells in Graves' hyperthyroidism and ophthalmopathy (dated by TCRdb to between 2017 and 2020). Libraries were prepared through multiplex PCR. This sample was sequenced with an Illumina HiSeq 2000. The TCR beta CDR3 regions were amplified from RNA transcripts. A first-round RT-PCR of the TCR CDR3 used the HTBI primer set with the Qiagen OneStep RT-PCR kit. Using fastp at Q25 and MiXCR, TCRdb reprocessed the public reads and kept productive beta chains. Duplicate CDR3 protein sequences are folded into a single record with the most common DNA and genes. The sample table contains fewer than 900,000 distinct CDR3 sequences; only one count was recorded for roughly 17% of them. The ten most abundant clones make up around 8.1% of the sample. Sequenced material: blood. The receptors were sampled from a man between 18 and 35 years old with Graves' hyperthyroidism.

This clonotype was seen repeatedly, ten times or more. V usage is TRBV28 and J usage is TRBJ2-3; the D gene is possibly TRBD1 (6 bases). From germline, CDR1 is MDHEN and CDR2 SYDVKM. CDR3 length: 14 residues. Trimming left V 7 bases short and J 4 bases short, with 15 bases between. The CDR3: CASTQGVESDTQYF. The CDR3 coding sequence is TGTGCCAGCACACAGGGCGTTGAATCAGATACGCAGTATTTT.

This clonotype has at least ten counts. The chain joins TRBV20-1 to TRBJ2-1; 9 nucleotides align to TRBD2. Germline lookup yields CDR1 DFQATT and CDR2 SNEGSKA (reference sequence). The V gene end was trimmed by 2 bases and the J gene end by 6 bases; junction bases not matched to a gene: 8. The CDR3 is 15 amino acids. CDR3 amino acids: CSARPLREGGNEQFF. The CDR3 nucleotides read TGCAGTGCTAGACCCCTGCGGGAGGGGGGCAATGAGCAGTTCTTC.

Ten or more counts support this clonotype. This sequence joins TRBV27 and TRBJ1-1; unclear D gene. The CDR3 sequence is 12 residues long. CDR1 MNHEY and CDR2 SMNVEV come from the germline V gene (reference sequence). Trimming removed 8 bases from V and 6 bases from J, with 13 bases in between. In DNA, the CDR3 is TGTGCCAGCGCCCCTCACCCCCCTGAAGCTTTCTTT. Its protein is CASAPHPPEAFF.

The rearrangement joins TRBV28 to TRBJ1-1; D ambiguous. Germline V gene sequence: CDR1 MDHEN, CDR2 SYDVKM. Deletions cut 10 bases from V and 2 bases from J, with 14 bases between. The CDR3 has 13 residues. The CDR3 nucleotides read TGTGCCACCTCACCTCCGGCTAACACTGAAGCTTTCTTT. Protein: CATSPPANTEAFF. Full variable domain (rest looked up from reference TRBV28 and TRBJ1-1): DVKVTQSSRYLVKRTGEKVFLECVQDMDHENMFWYRQDPGLGLRLIYFSYDVKMKEKGDIPEGYSVSREKKERFSLILESASTNQTSMYLCATSPPANTEAFFGQGTRLTVV.

This clonotype was observed a handful of times. The rearrangement links TRBV19 to TRBJ1-1; 7 positions agree with TRBD1. CDR1 is LNHDA and CDR2 is SQIVND in the germline V gene (reference sequence). V lost 4 bases to trimming and J lost 2 bases; unmatched junction nucleotides: 7. The CDR3 is made up of 15 amino acids. The CDR3 region has the DNA TGTGCCAGTAGTACAGGGGGTCGACCCAACACTGAAGCTTTCTTT. It specifies CASSTGGRPNTEAFF. The full variable domain, with the rest looked up from reference TRBV19 and TRBJ1-1, is DGGITQSPKYLFRKEGQNVTLSCEQNLNHDAMYWYRQDPGQGLRLIYYSQIVNDFQKGDIAEGYSVSREKKESFPLTVTSAQKNPTAFYLCASSTGGRPNTEAFFGQGTRLTVV.

The genes are TRBV9 and TRBJ2-3; TRBD1 matches at 8 bases. With 1 base clipped from V and 1 base from J, the junction kept 5 bases outside the gene matches. Germline V lookup: CDR1 SGDLS, CDR2 YYNGEE. The CDR3 contains 16 residues. CDR3 sequence: CASSVLIQGGTDTQYF. CDR3 coding DNA: TGTGCCAGCAGCGTACTCATACAGGGGGGCACAGATACGCAGTATTTT.

The chain joins TRBV6-2 or TRBV6-3 to TRBJ2-7; D unclear. The CDR3 contains 12 residues. V shed 2 bases and J shed 4 bases, with 6 bases lying between them. Looked up from germline, CDR1 is MNHEY and CDR2 is SVGEGT. In DNA form, the CDR3 reads TGTGCCAGCAGTTACGAAGCATACGAGCAGTACTTC. Its protein product is CASSYEAYEQYF.

This clonotype was counted many times. The chain carries TRBV19 and TRBJ1-1; D possibly corresponds to TRBD1 (6 bases). V lost 3 bases to trimming and J lost 6 bases, with 14 bases between them. Germline CDR1 is LNHDA and CDR2 is SQIVND (reference sequence). The CDR3 spans 14 residues. CDR3 residues: CASSIVPQGPEAFF. CDR3 bases: TGTGCCAGTAGTATTGTGCCTCAGGGGCCTGAAGCTTTCTTT. The full variable domain, rest sourced from reference TRBV19 and TRBJ1-1, is DGGITQSPKYLFRKEGQNVTLSCEQNLNHDAMYWYRQDPGQGLRLIYYSQIVNDFQKGDIAEGYSVSREKKESFPLTVTSAQKNPTAFYLCASSIVPQGPEAFFGQGTRLTVV.

In this sample, this clonotype turned up many times. The V call is TRBV6-2 or TRBV6-3, the J call TRBJ2-1; 13 bases are shared with TRBD2. V shed 5 bases, J shed 8 bases, and the junction held 12 bases outside the gene matches. The V gene's germline CDR1 is MNHEY and CDR2 SVGEGT. The CDR3 has 17 residues. The CDR3, as DNA: TGTGCCAGCAGTACCCGCCGGACTAGCGGGAGAGGGGATGAGCAGTTCTTC. Its protein is CASSTRRTSGRGDEQFF.

V is TRBV19 and J is TRBJ1-1; a weak D match, TRBD1 (5 bases). The CDR3 length is 15 residues. V was clipped by 0 bases and J by 4 bases, with 12 bases between them. Germline CDR1 and CDR2: LNHDA and SQIVND (reference sequence). The CDR3 nucleotides read TGTGCCAGTAGTATAGATCACGGGGGTGGCACTGAAGCTTTCTTT. Translated, it gives CASSIDHGGGTEAFF.

This clonotype was detected only a few times. V is TRBV5-4 and J is TRBJ2-3; TRBD2 agrees at 7 bases. From germline, CDR1 is SGHNT and CDR2 YYREEE (reference sequence). There are 14 residues in the CDR3. The trim removed 5 bases at V and 6 bases at J, leaving 9 bases unmatched. DNA for the CDR3: TGTGCCAGCAGGGGGTGGGGGGGTAAGGATACGCAGTATTTT. Translating it yields CASRGWGGKDTQYF.

This clonotype was recorded a few times. Just one base apart from a much larger clone, this may be a read error. The chain recombines TRBV2 with TRBJ2-5; 7 bases fit TRBD2. This CDR3 is built from 14 residues. CDR1 is SNHLY and CDR2 is FYNNEI in the germline V gene. In DNA form, the CDR3 reads TGTGTCAGCGGGGTGGATAATGGCGCACGGACCCAGTACTTC. The encoded protein is CVSGVDNGARTQYF. The full variable domain, with the rest looked up from reference TRBV2 and TRBJ2-5, is EPEVTQTPSHQVTQMGQEVILRCVPISNHLYFYWYRQILGQKVEFLVSFYNNEISEKSEIFDDQFSVERPDGSNFTLKIRSTKLEDSAMYFCVSGVDNGARTQYFGPGTRLLVL.

This clonotype showed up many times. This chain links TRBV28 with TRBJ2-2, with 12 bases aligning to TRBD1. This CDR3 contains 16 residues. The junction had 6 bases not matched to a gene; V was cut back by 3 bases and J by 7 bases. The germline CDR1 and CDR2 sequences are MDHEN and SYDVKM. The CDR3 bases are TGTGCCAGCAGTTTTTCCGGGACAGGGGGCATCGGGGAGCTGTTTTTT. It is translated as CASSFSGTGGIGELFF. Supplemented by reference TRBV28 and TRBJ2-2, the full variable domain reads DVKVTQSSRYLVKRTGEKVFLECVQDMDHENMFWYRQDPGLGLRLIYFSYDVKMKEKGDIPEGYSVSREKKERFSLILESASTNQTSMYLCASSFSGTGGIGELFFGEGSRLTVL.

The chain recombines TRBV20-1 with TRBJ2-7, with D perhaps TRBD2 (5 bases). Trimming pared 4 bases from V and 3 bases from J, leaving 19 bases between. The CDR3 is made up of 15 amino acids. Germline V gene lookup returns CDR1 DFQATT and CDR2 SNEGSKA (reference sequence). DNA of the CDR3: TGCAGTGCTACCCCTTACCGGCGGAGGTACTACGAGCAGTACTTC. This encodes CSATPYRRRYYEQYF.

There are many counts of this clonotype. This CDR3 reads CASSYSGTELYEQYF. In DNA, the CDR3 is TGTGCCAGCAGTTATAGCGGGACTGAACTCTACGAGCAGTACTTC. The chain carries TRBV7-2 and TRBJ2-7; 8 nucleotides agree with TRBD2. CDR1 SGHTA and CDR2 FQGNSA come from the germline V gene. V dropped 6 bases and J dropped 3; count of bases not matched to a gene: 10. The CDR3 consists of 15 residues.

The CDR3 is CASQRSGGNNYGYTF. CDR3 DNA: TGTGCCAGCCAAAGGTCGGGGGGCAATAACTATGGCTACACCTTC. The chain is built from TRBV27 and TRBJ1-2; weak D call: TRBD1 (6 bases). The germline gives CDR1 MNHEY, CDR2 SMNVEV (reference sequence). There are 15 residues in the CDR3. V was cut by 8 bases and J by 1 base, with 17 bases left in between.

The genes are TRBV28 and TRBJ1-5; TRBD1 matches 11 bases. V lost 4 bases, J lost 7 bases, and 12 bases stayed unmatched. This CDR3 has 17 residues. Germline V gives CDR1 MDHEN, CDR2 SYDVKM. The CDR3: CASSSLGTGGSRQPQHF. DNA of the CDR3: TGTGCCAGCAGTTCTCTCGGGACAGGGGGAAGTCGGCAGCCCCAGCATTTT.

The chain combines TRBV18 with TRBJ1-5; D gene uncertain. Germline V gene sequence: CDR1 KGHSH, CDR2 LQKENI. Trimming cost V 5 bases and J 9 bases, with 14 bases left between them. The CDR3 totals 13 residues. CDR3 in amino acids: CASSSDQRGPQHF. The CDR3 nucleotides are TGTGCCAGCTCATCGGACCAGCGTGGGCCCCAGCATTTT.

The chain has TRBV28 and TRBJ2-1; the D gene could be TRBD1 or TRBD2 (6 bases each). The V end was cut by 7 bases, the J end by 3 bases, with 16 bases between. CDR3 length: 15 residues. Germline V lookup: CDR1 MDHEN, CDR2 SYDVKM. CDR3 amino acids: CASTPGGTYYNEQFF. CDR3 nucleotide sequence: TGTGCCAGCACCCCAGGAGGGACATACTACAATGAGCAGTTCTTC.

This clonotype was counted at least ten times. This chain joins TRBV28 and TRBJ2-1; D gene unclear. From germline, CDR1 is MDHEN and CDR2 SYDVKM. The germline V and J ends were trimmed by 5 bases and 9 bases, with 11 bases remaining between them. This CDR3 has 12 residues. CDR3: CASSPILTEQFF. CDR3 sequence (DNA): TGTGCCAGCAGTCCCATTTTGACTGAGCAGTTCTTC.

This clonotype was found many times. V usage is TRBV12-3 or TRBV12-4 and J usage is TRBJ2-1; D perhaps matches TRBD1 (6 bases). The CDR3 has 15 amino acids. V was pared by 3 bases and J by 5 bases, with 14 bases between. The CDR3 nucleotides read TGTGCCAGCAGTTTCCCCCCAGGGGCCCACAATGAGCAGTTCTTC. Translating gives CASSFPPGAHNEQFF.

This clonotype showed up just a few times. V is TRBV7-8 and J is TRBJ2-3; 9 bases match TRBD2. Germline CDR1 reads SGHVS; CDR2 reads FQNEAQ. This CDR3 spans 16 amino acids. Trimming cost V 5 bases and J 4 bases; bases outside gene matches: 10. This CDR3 is CASSPTGVAGADTQYF. DNA for the CDR3: TGTGCCAGCAGCCCAACCGGGGTAGCGGGAGCAGATACGCAGTATTTT.

V usage is TRBV7-9 and J usage is TRBJ2-1; D remains unclear. Trimming stripped 0 bases from V and 13 bases from J, with 7 bases between. Germline CDR1 is SEHNR and CDR2 is FQNEAQ (reference sequence). This CDR3 region has 11 residues. This chain's CDR3 is CASSLAGPQFF. The DNA of the CDR3 is TGTGCCAGCAGCTTAGCAGGGCCCCAGTTCTTC. Full variable domain (outside the CDR3, taken from reference TRBV7-9 and TRBJ2-1): DTGVSQNPRHKITKRGQNVTFRCDPISEHNRLYWYRQTLGQGPEFLTYFQNEAQLEKSRLLSDRFSAERPKGSFSTLEIQRTEQGDSAMYLCASSLAGPQFFGPGTRLTVL.

This clonotype was detected only a few times. This rearrangement joins TRBV7-3 to TRBJ2-3, with D possibly being TRBD1 or TRBD2 (5 bases each). This CDR3 spans 15 amino acids. Trimming left V 4 bases short and J 1 base short, with 12 bases between. Germline assignment: CDR1 SGHTA and CDR2 FQGTGA. The chain's CDR3 is CASSSGGYRTDTQYF. CDR3 DNA: TGTGCCAGCAGCTCTGGGGGTTACCGCACAGATACGCAGTATTTT.

This clonotype was recorded only once. Given a much more abundant clone one base away, this may be a read error. The rearrangement joins TRBV30 to TRBJ2-2; the D is unclear. The V end was cut by 3 bases, the J end by 6 bases, with 14 bases between. Germline CDR1 GTSNPN, CDR2 SVGIG (reference sequence). This CDR3 spans 14 amino acids. The CDR3, as DNA: TGTGCCTGGAGGGGTGGGTGCAAGGCCGGGGAGCTGTTTTTT. Its protein is CAWRGGCKAGELFF.

This clonotype appeared many times. The chain has TRBV7-2 and TRBJ2-7; D gene uncertain. This CDR3 spans 15 amino acids. Deletions cut 1 base from V and 0 bases from J, with 10 bases between. CDR1 is SGHTA, CDR2 FQGNSA, per germline. The CDR3, as DNA: TGTGCCAGCAGCTTAGGCAAATTGCTCTCCTACGAGCAGTACTTC. It translates to CASSLGKLLSYEQYF.